A selection of T cell receptor beta chains follows, all from one sample in a study of vaccination and CD4 T cells after COVID-19. Their specific antigens are unknown. Via MiXCR, TCRdb re-called the PCR reads, giving one row per CDR3 protein. The table shows some 8,200 distinct CDR3 sequences, with approximately 50% occurring only once. Sample: CD4+ T cells from blood, cultured in vitro. Receptors were obtained from a human donor who had recovered from COVID-19. CDR3s include the opening cysteine and the closing phenylalanine or tryptophan. The D gene is left open where the match is weak. Size values are once, few and many counts, or a class for expanded clones, and some rows have none.

CDR3 length,D gene,clone size,V gene,J gene,CDR3 protein,CDR3 DNA
14,TRBD1,NA,TRBV6-1,TRBJ1-2,CASSRTGGGDGYTF,TGTGCCAGCAGTCGGACAGGGGGAGGTGATGGCTACACCTTC
13,NA,NA,TRBV5-3,TRBJ1-4,CASRQTTNEKLFF,TGTGCCAGCAGACAAACAACTAATGAAAAACTGTTTTTT
14,NA,few,TRBV4-1,TRBJ1-5,CASSDRGYNQPQHF,TGCGCCAGCAGCGATCGGGGTTACAATCAGCCCCAGCATTTT
15,TRBD1,few,TRBV7-9,TRBJ1-5,CASSLGQGINQPQHF,TGTGCCAGCAGCTTGGGACAGGGGATTAATCAGCCCCAGCATTTT
13,NA,few,TRBV6-1,TRBJ2-2,CASSGQGAGELFF,TGTGCCAGCAGTGGTCAGGGTGCCGGGGAGCTGTTTTTT
11,NA,NA,TRBV12-3/TRBV12-4,TRBJ1-4,CATNLRGKLFF,TGTGCCACTAACCTGCGGGGAAAACTGTTTTTT
16,NA,few,TRBV2,TRBJ2-7,CASSEDYTRGSYEQYF,TGTGCCAGCAGTGAGGACTACACCCGTGGCTCCTACGAGCAGTACTTC
15,NA,NA,TRBV6-2/TRBV6-3,TRBJ1-2,CASSRSGTSNYGYTF,TGTGCCAGCAGTAGATCCGGGACGTCGAACTATGGCTACACCTTC
17,NA,NA,TRBV7-8,TRBJ1-2,CASSLGSASAALLGYTF,TGTGCCAGCAGCTTAGGGTCGGCCTCCGCCGCCCTATTGGGCTACACCTTC
15,TRBD1,NA,TRBV9,TRBJ1-2,CASSGRDRGYYGYTF,TGTGCCAGCAGCGGGAGGGACAGGGGCTACTATGGCTACACCTTC
16,TRBD2,NA,TRBV5-1,TRBJ2-2,CASSSGTSGGTGELFF,TGCGCCAGCAGCTCCGGGACTAGCGGGGGCACCGGGGAGCTGTTTTTT
12,NA,once,TRBV3-1,TRBJ1-2,CASRDLEKGYTF,TGTGCCAGCAGGGACCTAGAAAAAGGCTACACCTTC
13,NA,NA,TRBV2,TRBJ2-2,CASSDGGQGELFF,TGTGCCAGCAGTGACGGGGGGCAAGGGGAGCTGTTTTTT